This is a list of T cell receptor beta chains from one sample in a study of blood T cell repertoires in COVID-19. Sequenced by immunoSEQ multiplex PCR; TCRdb stores in-frame clones only, minus some. In the table there are around 200,000 clones, roughly nine tenths of which are singletons. The sequencing input was PBMCs or T cells enriched from blood (not recorded which). All receptors come from a woman aged 40 to 50 with acute COVID-19. Each CDR3 is given with its conserved first and last residue. The order of the fields is J gene, clone size, D gene, CDR3 length, V gene, CDR3 DNA, CDR3 protein. A D gene is named only where the DNA matches it firmly. Some rows have no size entry. The others give once, few or many, or a class for an expanded clone.

TRBJ2-1 | . | . | 15 | TRBV2 | TGTGCCAGCAAAGAGTCGCCTGCCCCCTACAATGAGCAGTTCTTC | CASKESPAPYNEQFF
TRBJ2-3 | . | . | 18 | TRBV1 | TGCACCAGCAGCCACGCGCCAAACGAGGGGGGGCCTATAGATACGCAGTATTTT | CTSSHAPNEGGPIDTQYF
TRBJ1-1 | . | TRBD1 | 16 | TRBV19 | TGTGCCAGTAGAGGGACAGGGGTCGGGTCGGGCACTGAAGCTTTCTTT | CASRGTGVGSGTEAFF
TRBJ2-5 | . | TRBD2 | 16 | TRBV10-2 | TGCGCCAGCAGTGAGCCCAATTTCGCGGGGGAAGAGACCCAGTACTTC | CASSEPNFAGEETQYF
TRBJ1-1 | . | TRBD1 | 15 | TRBV19 | TGTGCCAGCAGGGACAGGGCAATGTTGAACACTGAAGCTTTCTTT | CASRDRAMLNTEAFF
TRBJ1-2 | . | . | 13 | TRBV6-1 | TGTGCCAGCAGTGAAGCTGAGGGGGATGGCTACACCTTC | CASSEAEGDGYTF
TRBJ2-3 | . | TRBD1 | 14 | TRBV7-2 | TGTGCCAGCAGACGACAGGGTGGGACAGATACGCAGTATTTT | CASRRQGGTDTQYF
TRBJ1-2 | . | . | 16 | TRBV5-1 | TGCGCCAGCAGCCCTCCTCCGACAGTCGCTAACTATGGCTACACCTTC | CASSPPPTVANYGYTF
TRBJ2-6 | . | . | 15 | TRBV7-8 | TGTGCCAGCAGCTCAGGAAACTCTGGGGCCAACGTCCTGACTTTC | CASSSGNSGANVLTF
TRBJ1-6 | . | . | 13 | TRBV6-5 | TGTGCCAGCAGTTACGAGGGTGGCTCACCCCTCCACTTT | CASSYEGGSPLHF
TRBJ2-7 | . | TRBD1 | 13 | TRBV2 | TGTGCCAGCAGGGAAATAGGGACAGCGCTATACTTCTTC | CASREIGTALYFF
TRBJ2-7 | . | . | 13 | TRBV4-1 | TGCGCCAGCAGCCAAGCGAAGAGCTACGAGCAGTACTTC | CASSQAKSYEQYF
TRBJ2-1 | . | TRBD2 | 14 | TRBV27 | TGTGCCAGCAGTGAGACTAGCGGGAGTTATGAGCAGTTCTTC | CASSETSGSYEQFF
TRBJ2-1 | . | . | 13 | TRBV28 | TGTGCCAGCAGTTTACAGACATACAATGAGCAGTTCTTC | CASSLQTYNEQFF
TRBJ2-1 | . | . | 13 | TRBV19 | TGTGCCAGTAGTAGCCAGCCTACCGGGGGGCAGTTCTTC | CASSSQPTGGQFF
TRBJ2-1 | . | TRBD2 | 17 | TRBV4-1 | TGCGCCAGCAGCCAGTTCCTAGCGGGGGGGCCTCACGATGAGCAGTTCTTC | CASSQFLAGGPHDEQFF
TRBJ2-1 | . | . | 12 | TRBV6-5 | TGTGCCAGCACGGGTACACAGGATGAGCAGTTCTTC | CASTGTQDEQFF
TRBJ1-1 | . | . | 13 | TRBV6-2/TRBV6-3 | TGTGCCAGCAGTTACACAAAGAACACTGAAGCTTTCTTT | CASSYTKNTEAFF
TRBJ2-3 | . | TRBD1 | 16 | TRBV5-1 | TGCGCCAGCAGCTTGGCCCAGGGGGTCGCCGCAGATACGCAGTATTTT | CASSLAQGVAADTQYF
TRBJ2-3 | . | . | 15 | TRBV19 | TGTGCCAGTAACCCCGGGGGGCTGGGCACAGATACGCAGTATTTT | CASNPGGLGTDTQYF
TRBJ2-2 | . | . | 15 | TRBV5-6 | TGTGCCAGCACCGGGGACTTCGGAGACACCGGGGAGCTGTTTTTT | CASTGDFGDTGELFF
TRBJ2-2 | once | . | 17 | TRBV3-1/TRBV3-2 | TGTGCCAGCAGCCAAGATGGCCCAGCGGAGAACACCGGGGAGCTGTTTTTT | CASSQDGPAENTGELFF
TRBJ2-4 | . | . | 13 | TRBV3-1/TRBV3-2 | TGTGCCAGCAGCCAGGCAGGGATCAACATTCAGTACTTC | CASSQAGINIQYF
TRBJ2-1 | . | TRBD2 | 16 | TRBV24-1 | TGTGCCACCAGTGCCCCCGGACTAGCGGGGGGGCGCGAGCAGTTCTTC | CATSAPGLAGGREQFF
TRBJ1-1 | . | TRBD1 | 15 | TRBV28 | TGTGCCAGCAGTTTCGCGACAGGGGGAGGAACTGAAGCTTTCTTT | CASSFATGGGTEAFF
TRBJ2-2 | . | TRBD1 | 14 | TRBV2 | TGTGCCAGCAGAGGGACAGGGGCCACCGGGGAGCTGTTTTTT | CASRGTGATGELFF
TRBJ1-1 | . | TRBD1 | 15 | TRBV5-1 | TGCGCCAGCAGCGGTACCGGGACAGCGAACACTGAAGCTTTCTTT | CASSGTGTANTEAFF
TRBJ2-1 | few | . | 15 | TRBV3-1/TRBV3-2 | TGTGCCAGCAGCCAAGGGCGGCGGGGTGTCGATGAGCAGTTCTTC | CASSQGRRGVDEQFF
TRBJ2-3 | . | . | 15 | TRBV28 | TGTGCCAGCAGTTTAACAGGTGTCTTCACAGATACGCAGTATTTT | CASSLTGVFTDTQYF
TRBJ2-5 | . | . | 17 | TRBV30 | TGTGCCTGGAGTACCCCCAGTGGGGCAGGGAATGAAGAGACCCAGTACTTC | CAWSTPSGAGNEETQYF
TRBJ2-1 | . | TRBD2 | 14 | TRBV5-1 | TGCGCCAGCAGCTCAGCTAGCGGGGCCAATGAGCAGTTCTTC | CASSSASGANEQFF
TRBJ2-2 | . | . | 13 | TRBV13 | TGTGCCAGCAGCCCAAGACAGACCGGGGAGCTGTTTTTT | CASSPRQTGELFF
TRBJ1-5 | . | . | 14 | TRBV2 | TGTGCCAGCAGTGACCGCGGGAGCAATCAGCCCCAGCATTTT | CASSDRGSNQPQHF
TRBJ2-7 | . | TRBD2 | 16 | TRBV3-1/TRBV3-2 | TGTGCCAGCAGCCAAGGACTAGCGGGAGGGCCGTACGAGCAGTACTTC | CASSQGLAGGPYEQYF
TRBJ2-5 | . | TRBD2 | 18 | TRBV25-1 | TGTGCCAGCAGTGATACGACTAGCGGGAATTTGGGGCAAGAGACCCAGTACTTC | CASSDTTSGNLGQETQYF
TRBJ2-3 | . | . | 12 | TRBV30 | TGTGCCTGGAGTCTCGGGACAGATACGCAGTATTTT | CAWSLGTDTQYF
TRBJ2-3 | . | TRBD1 | 15 | TRBV6-5 | TGTGCCAGCAGCAAACTCACAGGGGGCACAGATACGCAGTATTTT | CASSKLTGGTDTQYF
TRBJ2-1 | once | TRBD2 | 16 | TRBV4-1 | TGCGCCAGCAGCCTCAGACTAGCGGGAGAGGGCAATGAGCAGTTCTTC | CASSLRLAGEGNEQFF
TRBJ2-3 | . | . | 14 | TRBV24-1 | TGTGCCACCAGCCCTAGTACCGACACAGATACGCAGTATTTT | CATSPSTDTDTQYF
TRBJ2-5 | . | TRBD2 | 16 | TRBV28 | TGTGCCAGCAGTTTAGGGACTAGCGGGCCCCAAGAGACCCAGTACTTC | CASSLGTSGPQETQYF
TRBJ2-2 | few | . | 14 | TRBV5-6 | TGTGCCAGCAGCCAAACAAGGAACACCGGGGAGCTGTTTTTT | CASSQTRNTGELFF
TRBJ2-3 | . | . | 20 | TRBV6-6 | TGTGCCAGCAGTCCTCCCTTTCTGGGTTTTACAGGAGACGGAACAGATACGCAGTATTTT | CASSPPFLGFTGDGTDTQYF
TRBJ1-1 | . | . | 11 | TRBV10-3 | TGTGCCATCTCGGGGAACACTGAAGCTTTCTTT | CAISGNTEAFF
TRBJ2-1 | few | TRBD1 | 15 | TRBV5-1 | TGCGCCAGCAGTTTGACAGGGGCGATCTACAATGAGCAGTTCTTC | CASSLTGAIYNEQFF
TRBJ1-2 | . | . | 16 | TRBV6-2/TRBV6-3 | TGTGCCAGCAGCCCTAACGGGGCAGGGGCGAACTATGGCTACACCTTC | CASSPNGAGANYGYTF
TRBJ1-4 | . | . | 15 | TRBV19 | TGTGCCAGTAGTCTCCGCGGCAGGGGCAATGAAAAACTGTTTTTT | CASSLRGRGNEKLFF
TRBJ1-1 | . | TRBD1 | 15 | TRBV6-5 | TGTGCCAGCCGAATCAAGGGGGCCCCGAACACTGAAGCTTTCTTT | CASRIKGAPNTEAFF
TRBJ2-3 | . | . | 16 | TRBV7-3 | TGTGCCAGCAGCGTCAACGGGGAACTCGGGACAGATACGCAGTATTTT | CASSVNGELGTDTQYF
TRBJ2-7 | . | . | 9 | TRBV11-3 | TGTGCCAGCAGCCATGTGGGGGCCTTC | CASSHVGAF